One and the same sample provided the 24 T cell receptor beta chains below, sequenced in a study of blood T cell repertoires in COVID-19. Profiled with immunoSEQ multiplex PCR; TCRdb holds only in-frame clones, not every one. The sample carries around 67,000 clones, over 65% recorded once. Specimen: peripheral blood. Source of these receptors: a woman in her seventies with acute or convalescent COVID-19.

The V gene is TRBV30, the J gene TRBJ2-7; TRBD2 agrees at 11 bases. Germline CDR1 and CDR2: GTSNPN and SVGIG (reference sequence). This CDR3 has 13 amino acids. V gave up 4 bases and J gave up 3 bases; unmatched junction bases: 2. CDR3 amino acids: CAWKGLAGYEQYF. DNA of the CDR3: TGTGCCTGGAAAGGACTAGCGGGCTACGAGCAGTACTTC.

The chain is built from TRBV2 and TRBJ1-4, with unresolved D. V was clipped by 2 bases and J by 0 bases, with 7 bases between them. Germline V gene lookup returns CDR1 SNHLY and CDR2 FYNNEI. CDR3 length: 15 amino acids. The CDR3 nucleotides are TGTGCCAGCAGTGAACAGGAAGCAACTAATGAAAAACTGTTTTTT. Protein product: CASSEQEATNEKLFF.

The table lists this clone with a few counts. The chain combines TRBV19 with TRBJ1-2; 10 bases match TRBD1. With V trimmed by 6 bases and J by 6 bases, 13 bases remained unmatched. This CDR3 region has 16 residues. CDR1 and CDR2 (germline): LNHDA, SQIVND (reference sequence). CDR3 loop: CASRPPGQGRGHGYTF. The CDR3, as DNA: TGTGCCAGTAGACCTCCGGGACAGGGGCGGGGGCATGGCTACACCTTC.

V gene TRBV27 combines with J gene TRBJ2-4; possibly TRBD2 for D (5 bases). The ends were cut back, 7 bases at V and 0 bases at J, with 16 bases in the middle. Germline V lookup: CDR1 MNHEY, CDR2 SMNVEV (reference sequence). The CDR3 has 16 amino acids. CDR3 sequence: CASTPSGSLAKNIQYF. In nucleotides, the CDR3 is TGTGCCAGCACCCCAAGCGGTTCCCTAGCCAAAAACATTCAGTACTTC.

The chain recombines TRBV6-6 with TRBJ1-1; D may be TRBD1 (5 bases). V dropped 7 bases and J dropped 3 bases, with 12 bases sitting between them. CDR3 length: 13 amino acids. CDR1 and CDR2 from the germline V gene are MNHNY and SVGAGI (reference sequence). CDR3: CASKNLGDTEAFF. The CDR3 region has the DNA TGTGCCAGCAAAAACTTAGGGGACACTGAAGCTTTCTTT.

V gene TRBV5-6 combines with J gene TRBJ2-7; perhaps TRBD1 as D (6 bases). This CDR3 has 16 residues. Germline values: CDR1 SGHDT, CDR2 YYEEEE. Trimming left V 4 bases short and J 4 bases short, with 21 bases between. CDR3 loop: CASSQAQLGGLYEQYF. In nucleotides, the CDR3 is TGTGCCAGCAGCCAGGCCCAGCTTGGGGGCTTGTACGAGCAGTACTTC.

This clone has more than one count but fewer than ten. The V call is TRBV14, the J call TRBJ2-1; TRBD2 matches 15 bases. Germline V gene sequence: CDR1 SGHDN, CDR2 FVKESK. The ends lost 5 bases at V and 8 bases at J; junction bases unmatched: 7. This CDR3 spans 16 amino acids. The CDR3 loop reads CASSRWTSGGADEQFF. The CDR3 bases are TGTGCCAGCAGCAGATGGACTAGCGGGGGGGCCGATGAGCAGTTCTTC.

This sequence joins TRBV11-2 and TRBJ1-2; D possibly corresponds to TRBD1 (6 bases). Trimming removed 0 bases at V and 4 bases at J, with 9 bases between. This CDR3 has 14 amino acids. Germline loops: CDR1 SGHAT, CDR2 FQNNGV. CDR3 in amino acids: CASSLEQGFYGYTF. The CDR3, as DNA: TGTGCCAGCAGCTTAGAACAGGGTTTCTATGGCTACACCTTC.

This chain joins TRBV9 and TRBJ2-7; possible D gene TRBD1, 6 bases. There are 14 residues in the CDR3. Trimming took off 3 bases at V and 7 bases at J, with 17 bases between the two ends. Germline assignment: CDR1 SGDLS and CDR2 YYNGEE. The DNA for the CDR3 is TGTGCCAGCAGCGCCGGACAGTCTATTGGGGAGCAGTACTTC. This sequence encodes CASSAGQSIGEQYF.

Here the CDR3 DNA reads TGTGCCAGTCCACCTCCGGGACAGAGCAACGAGCAGTACTTC. It specifies CASPPPGQSNEQYF. The V and J genes are TRBV6-5 and TRBJ2-7, with 7 bases matching TRBD1. The CDR3 is made up of 14 amino acids. V lost 9 bases and J lost 5; bases outside the gene matches: 13. CDR1 is MNHEY, CDR2 SVGAGI, per germline.

This clone was found once. The chain is built from TRBV28 and TRBJ2-7; the match to TRBD2 covers 8 bases. V shed 6 bases and J 1 base; nucleotides not matched to a gene: 11. The length of the CDR3 is 16 residues. CDR1 and CDR2 (germline): MDHEN, SYDVKM. CDR3 residues: CASSPFPGGNSYEQYF. The DNA for the CDR3 is TGTGCCAGCAGCCCATTCCCGGGGGGGAATTCCTACGAGCAGTACTTC.

The genes are TRBV19 and TRBJ1-2; TRBD1 is a possible D gene (6 bases). Germline V gene sequence: CDR1 LNHDA, CDR2 SQIVND (reference sequence). CDR3 length equals 19 residues. The ends were cut back, 7 bases at V and 0 bases at J, with 27 bases in the middle. Here the CDR3 reads CASTANRPRDTLSNYGYTF. In DNA, the CDR3 is TGTGCCAGTACCGCCAACAGGCCCCGGGACACCCTCTCTAACTATGGCTACACCTTC.

The rearrangement uses TRBV19 and TRBJ1-1; possibly TRBD1 for D (6 bases). Trimming shortened V by 3 bases and J by 2 bases, and 16 bases separated the two germline ends. Germline V gene sequence: CDR1 LNHDA, CDR2 SQIVND (reference sequence). The CDR3 is 16 residues long. CDR3 region: CASSIPLRQENTEAFF. DNA for the CDR3: TGTGCCAGTAGTATCCCCCTTCGACAGGAAAACACTGAAGCTTTCTTT. Looking up the rest from reference TRBV19 and TRBJ1-1 gives the full variable domain: DGGITQSPKYLFRKEGQNVTLSCEQNLNHDAMYWYRQDPGQGLRLIYYSQIVNDFQKGDIAEGYSVSREKKESFPLTVTSAQKNPTAFYLCASSIPLRQENTEAFFGQGTRLTVV.

This chain links TRBV7-8 with TRBJ1-2; TRBD1 aligns across 7 bases. The germline gives CDR1 SGHVS, CDR2 FQNEAQ. With V trimmed by 1 base and J by 6 bases, 11 bases remained unmatched. There are 16 residues in the CDR3. The CDR3 bases are TGTGCCAGCAGCTTAGACCGTGTCTCAGGGGGGCATGGCTACACCTTC. Its translation is CASSLDRVSGGHGYTF.

The V and J genes are TRBV7-8 and TRBJ1-2; D might be TRBD1 (5 bases). V lost 3 bases and J lost 8, with 10 bases in between. CDR1 SGHVS and CDR2 FQNEAQ come from the germline V gene. This CDR3 region has 12 residues. This chain's CDR3 is CASSFGAGGYTF. The DNA for the CDR3 is TGTGCCAGCAGCTTTGGGGCCGGGGGCTACACCTTC.

The chain carries TRBV5-5 and TRBJ1-3; D not certain. The CDR3 is 17 residues long. With 4 bases removed from V and 0 bases from J, the gap between germline ends came to 17 bases. The germline V gene has CDR1 SGHKS and CDR2 YYEKEE (reference sequence). DNA of the CDR3: TGTGCCAGCAGCCCCCGGGATCCCTCTGACTCTGGAAACACCATATATTTT. As protein: CASSPRDPSDSGNTIYF.

This chain links TRBV6-5 with TRBJ2-5; the match to TRBD2 covers 10 bases. V was clipped by 2 bases and J by 4 bases; unmatched bases: 7. This CDR3 is built from 16 residues. The germline gives CDR1 MNHEY, CDR2 SVGAGI. CDR3 sequence reads: CASSYESSGRGETQYF. The CDR3 nucleotides read TGTGCCAGCAGTTACGAGTCTAGCGGGAGAGGAGAGACCCAGTACTTC.

This clone was seen a few times. This sequence joins TRBV5-6 and TRBJ1-2; D gene uncertain. The germline CDR1 and CDR2 sequences are SGHDT and YYEEEE. The CDR3 contains 16 residues. V was cut by 1 base and J by 1 base, with 14 bases left in between. CDR3: CASSLMRSAINYGYTF. CDR3 nucleotide sequence: TGTGCCAGCAGCTTGATGAGAAGTGCAATTAACTATGGCTACACCTTC. Full variable domain (rest looked up from reference TRBV5-6 and TRBJ1-2): DAGVTQSPTHLIKTRGQQVTLRCSPKSGHDTVSWYQQALGQGPQFIFQYYEEEERQRGNFPDRFSGHQFPNYSSELNVNALLLGDSALYLCASSLMRSAINYGYTFGSGTRLTVV.

This chain uses TRBV27 with TRBJ1-2; D uncertain. CDR3 length equals 14 residues. The V and J ends lost 1 base and 3 bases respectively, with 9 bases between them. Germline V gene lookup returns CDR1 MNHEY and CDR2 SMNVEV (reference sequence). The CDR3 is CASSLFLGDYGYTF. The CDR3, as DNA: TGTGCCAGCAGTTTATTCCTAGGAGACTATGGCTACACCTTC.

The chain has TRBV5-1 and TRBJ2-2, with TRBD2 as a possible D gene (6 bases). Trimming left V 0 bases short and J 0 bases short, with 9 bases between. This CDR3 region has 16 residues. The germline gives CDR1 SGHRS, CDR2 YFSETQ. The CDR3 here is CASSLVGGPNTGELFF. The CDR3 bases are TGCGCCAGCAGCTTGGTGGGGGGTCCGAACACCGGGGAGCTGTTTTTT.

The chain joins TRBV20-1 to TRBJ1-5; D not resolved. Trimming removed 3 bases from V and 3 bases from J, with 21 bases in between. Germline CDR1 is DFQATT and CDR2 is SNEGSKA (reference sequence). This CDR3 has 17 residues. CDR3 DNA: TGCAGTGCTAGTTCGGTTTCGGCAGGCACACTCAATCAGCCCCAGCATTTT. Protein sequence: CSASSVSAGTLNQPQHF.

The chain recombines TRBV30 with TRBJ1-1; possibly TRBD1 for D (5 bases). Trimming left V 0 bases short and J 2 bases short, with 13 bases between. The CDR3 has 15 amino acids. Germline CDR1 GTSNPN, CDR2 SVGIG (reference sequence). The CDR3 here is CAWSVRGGANTEAFF. CDR3 bases: TGTGCCTGGAGTGTCCGGGGCGGGGCAAACACTGAAGCTTTCTTT.

The chain carries TRBV3-1 (or the pseudogene TRBV3-2) and TRBJ1-2; TRBD1 aligns across 7 bases. Per the germline V gene, CDR1 is LGHDT and CDR2 is YNNKEL (reference sequence). The CDR3 loop spans 14 amino acids. The trim removed 5 bases at V and 6 bases at J, leaving 9 bases unmatched. The CDR3: CASSTNRGFNGYTF. The CDR3 DNA follows: TGTGCCAGCAGCACCAACAGGGGATTTAATGGCTACACCTTC.

The rearrangement joins TRBV19 to TRBJ2-1, with 8 bases aligning to TRBD1. Germline V gives CDR1 LNHDA, CDR2 SQIVND (reference sequence). The junction had 8 bases not matched to a gene; V was cut back by 5 bases and J by 11 bases. The CDR3 is 13 residues long. CDR3 loop: CASSSTGVGKQFF. The CDR3 DNA is TGTGCCAGTAGTTCGACAGGGGTAGGGAAGCAGTTCTTC.